Sequencing of this T cell receptor (beta chain) was carried out in a study of T cell clonotyping in hematopoietic cell transplantation. Regarding the study as a whole: Pathologically expanded recipient clonotypes increased progressively from day 30 to day 180 as diversity fell.

CDR1 is SQVTM, CDR2 ANQGSEA, per germline. Trimming removed 7 bases from V and 3 bases from J; junction bases left unmatched: 7. The CDR3 length is 13 residues. Points on this clone: Its matching antigen is unknown.

Assay: immunoSEQ multiplex PCR; the TCRdb copy retains only in-frame clones and omits some. The sample holds approximately 75,000 clones, about 94% seen once. The source is a man aged 50-59 years in good health. Some clones in this sample may be carry-over from other donors' samples. Sequences were obtained from peripheral blood mononuclear cells. The V call is TRBV29-1, the J call TRBJ2-5; 8 bases are a match to TRBD2. The CDR3 protein is CSGNGGGEETQYF. In nucleotides, the CDR3 is TGCAGCGGAAACGGGGGGGGTGAAGAGACCCAGTACTTC.